The entry below gives a single T cell receptor (beta chain) sequence along with its context. Its antigen is as yet unknown. The germline V and J ends were trimmed by 5 bases and 2 bases, with 16 bases remaining between them. CDR1 SNHLY and CDR2 FYNNEI come from the germline V gene. The CDR3 is 15 amino acids. The data were taken from a study of early stage breast cancer tumors. Study-level background: ER+/PR+/HER2- status applied to about 70% of the 16 invasive breast tumors.

Study-wide points: Enriched TCRB sequences shared across patients were mostly commonly generated sequences.

Each sample had two DNA replicates, approximately 0.52 ug blood or around 1.5 ug tissue. Profiling relied on immunoSEQ multiplex PCR, and the TCRdb table lists in-frame clones only, not all of them. The sample consists of 60,000 to 80,000 clones, around four fifths of them appearing once. The specimen sequenced was blood. The V gene is TRBV2, the J gene TRBJ2-7; a weak D match, TRBD2 (6 bases). This TCR derives from a person in their 60s with breast cancer. CDR3 sequence (DNA): TGTGCCAGCAGTCCCCGGGGAGGCAGAGCCTACGAGCAGTACTTC. Translating gives CASSPRGGRAYEQYF. The full variable domain, in which reference TRBV2 and TRBJ2-7 provide the parts outside the CDR3, is EPEVTQTPSHQVTQMGQEVILRCVPISNHLYFYWYRQILGQKVEFLVSFYNNEISEKSEIFDDQFSVERPDGSNFTLKIRSTKLEDSAMYFCASSPRGGRAYEQYFGPGTRLTVT.